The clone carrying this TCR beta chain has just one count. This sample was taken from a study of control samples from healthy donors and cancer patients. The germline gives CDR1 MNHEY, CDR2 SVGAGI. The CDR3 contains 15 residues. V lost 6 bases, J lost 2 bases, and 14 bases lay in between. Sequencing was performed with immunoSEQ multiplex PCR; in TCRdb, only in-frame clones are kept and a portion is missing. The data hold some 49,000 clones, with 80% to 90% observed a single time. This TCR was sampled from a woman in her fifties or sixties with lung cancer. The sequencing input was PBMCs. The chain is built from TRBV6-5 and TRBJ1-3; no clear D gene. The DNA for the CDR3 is TGTGCCAGCAGGGTTAATACAGCTGCTGGAAACACCATATATTTT. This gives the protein CASRVNTAAGNTIYF.